One sample yielded the 20 T cell receptor beta chains listed below, sequenced in a study of blood T cell repertoires in COVID-19. TCRdb's copy holds only in-frame clones and misses some; the assay was immunoSEQ multiplex PCR. Of about 160,000 clones listed, around 82% are singletons. The sequenced material came from PBMCs or T cells enriched from blood (not recorded which). The receptors were gathered from a man aged 60-69 years who had recovered from COVID-19.

The chain links TRBV7-9 to TRBJ1-2; possible D gene TRBD1, 6 bases. The ends were cut back, 5 bases at V and 7 bases at J, with 14 bases in the middle. The CDR3 runs 13 residues. Germline loops: CDR1 SEHNR, CDR2 FQNEAQ (reference sequence). CDR3 DNA: TGTGCCAGCAGCCGGACAGAATCTCCTGGCTACACCTTC. Translating gives CASSRTESPGYTF.

This clone was found once. V gene TRBV27 combines with J gene TRBJ2-3, with 9 bases aligning to TRBD2. The junction had 8 bases not matched to a gene; V was cut back by 6 bases and J by 7 bases. This CDR3 has 14 amino acids. CDR1 and CDR2 from the germline V gene are MNHEY and SMNVEV (reference sequence). CDR3 sequence: CASRVLAGGHTQYF. The CDR3 DNA follows: TGTGCCAGCAGGGTACTAGCGGGCGGCCATACGCAGTATTTT.

The V and J genes are TRBV4-1 and TRBJ2-5; TRBD2 matches at 13 bases. V dropped 6 bases and J dropped 5; count of bases not matched to a gene: 6. The germline V gene encodes CDR1 MGHRA and CDR2 YSYEKL. This CDR3 has 15 residues. In DNA form, the CDR3 reads TGCGCCAGCAGAGGGACTAGCGGGGTTCGTGAGACCCAGTACTTC. Residues: CASRGTSGVRETQYF.

This clone was recorded a few times. This rearrangement joins TRBV6-1 to TRBJ2-7, with a possible D match to TRBD1 (6 bases). Per germline, CDR1 MNHNS and CDR2 SASEGT. The CDR3 loop spans 12 amino acids. V dropped 2 bases and J dropped 6 bases, with 8 bases sitting between them. The CDR3 DNA follows: TGTGCCAGCAGTGAACAGGGGCGCGAGCAGTACTTC. This sequence encodes CASSEQGREQYF.

This chain joins TRBV5-4 and TRBJ2-2, with TRBD2 matching 7 bases. The CDR3 spans 16 residues. V shed 2 bases, J shed 6 bases, and the junction held 10 bases outside the gene matches. Germline CDR1 and CDR2: SGHNT and YYREEE (reference sequence). The CDR3 DNA follows: TGTGCCAGCAGCTTATGGAGCGGGATTCGGGCCGGGGAGCTGTTTTTT. Its translation: CASSLWSGIRAGELFF. Full variable domain (outside the CDR3, taken from reference TRBV5-4 and TRBJ2-2): ETGVTQSPTHLIKTRGQQVTLRCSSQSGHNTVSWYQQALGQGPQFIFQYYREEENGRGNFPPRFSGLQFPNYSSELNVNALELDDSALYLCASSLWSGIRAGELFFGEGSRLTVL.

The rearrangement links TRBV5-6 to TRBJ2-7, with 8 bases aligning to TRBD2. The V gene's germline CDR1 is SGHDT and CDR2 YYEEEE. This CDR3 comprises 16 residues. V gave up 2 bases and J gave up 0 bases; unmatched junction bases: 7. The CDR3 nucleotides read TGTGCCAGCAGCTTTCGAAGCGGGGGCCTCTCCTACGAGCAGTACTTC. Encoded protein: CASSFRSGGLSYEQYF.

The CDR3 sequence: CASTRDRVYGYTF. CDR3 nucleotides: TGTGCCAGCACTCGGGACAGGGTGTATGGCTACACCTTC. The chain is built from TRBV12-3 or TRBV12-4 and TRBJ1-2; 9 positions match TRBD1. V lost 7 bases, J lost 5 bases, and 5 bases stayed unmatched. The CDR3 spans 13 residues.

V usage is TRBV28 and J usage is TRBJ2-1, with a tentative D call TRBD2 (6 bases). Germline values: CDR1 MDHEN, CDR2 SYDVKM. This CDR3 is 13 amino acids long. Trimming pared 1 base from V and 6 bases from J, leaving 7 bases between. The CDR3 sequence: CASSLLGGNEQFF. For the CDR3, the DNA is TGTGCCAGCAGTTTATTGGGAGGCAATGAGCAGTTCTTC.

The chain couples TRBV4-1 to TRBJ2-7; 10 positions match TRBD1. This CDR3 region has 16 residues. V was pared by 1 base and J by 0 bases, with 3 bases of the junction left unmatched. Germline V gene data show CDR1 as MGHRA and CDR2 as YSYEKL. The CDR3 DNA follows: TGCGCCAGCAGCCAAGCGGGACAGGGGCTCTCCTACGAGCAGTACTTC. Residues: CASSQAGQGLSYEQYF.

The chain carries TRBV28 and TRBJ1-5; D remains unclear. Germline values: CDR1 MDHEN, CDR2 SYDVKM. V lost 2 bases to trimming and J lost 4 bases, with 6 bases between them. The CDR3 totals 13 residues. The CDR3 here is CASSLNRNQPQHF. The CDR3 DNA follows: TGTGCCAGCAGTTTAAATCGGAATCAGCCCCAGCATTTT. The whole variable domain, filled in from reference TRBV28 and TRBJ1-5, reads DVKVTQSSRYLVKRTGEKVFLECVQDMDHENMFWYRQDPGLGLRLIYFSYDVKMKEKGDIPEGYSVSREKKERFSLILESASTNQTSMYLCASSLNRNQPQHFGDGTRLSIL.

Of note for this clone: Different DNA sequences within this sample yield the same CDR3. V usage is TRBV7-3 and J usage is TRBJ2-1, with TRBD1 matching over 8 bases. Trimming cost V 5 bases and J 1 base; bases outside gene matches: 4. CDR1 SGHTA and CDR2 FQGTGA come from the germline V gene. This CDR3 is built from 15 residues. The CDR3 sequence is CASSPGQGSYNEQFF. The CDR3 DNA reads TGTGCCAGCAGCCCCGGACAGGGTTCCTACAATGAGCAGTTCTTC.

V and J are TRBV28 and TRBJ2-1; 7 bases align to TRBD2. The germline CDR1 and CDR2 sequences are MDHEN and SYDVKM. V lost 5 bases and J lost 2; bases outside the gene matches: 12. CDR3 length: 17 residues. The CDR3 loop reads CASSPTPTSPTYNEQFF. The CDR3 DNA follows: TGTGCCAGCAGTCCGACCCCGACTAGCCCCACCTACAATGAGCAGTTCTTC.

The V call is TRBV5-1, the J call TRBJ2-7; 7 bases fit TRBD1. The CDR3 consists of 14 residues. Trimming removed 4 bases from V and 2 bases from J; junction bases left unmatched: 6. Germline lookup yields CDR1 SGHRS and CDR2 YFSETQ. The DNA of the CDR3 is TGCGCCAGCAGCCCGACAGGGCGAACCTACGAGCAGTACTTC. Its protein is CASSPTGRTYEQYF. The full variable domain, in which reference TRBV5-1 and TRBJ2-7 provide the parts outside the CDR3, is KAGVTQTPRYLIKTRGQQVTLSCSPISGHRSVSWYQQTPGQGLQFLFEYFSETQRNKGNFPGRFSGRQFSNSRSEMNVSTLELGDSALYLCASSPTGRTYEQYFGPGTRLTVT.

The chain employs TRBV5-6 and TRBJ2-2, with 7 positions matching TRBD1. Germline CDR1 reads SGHDT; CDR2 reads YYEEEE. The V and J ends lost 0 bases and 4 bases, in that order; junction bases with no gene match: 9. The CDR3 contains 17 residues. CDR3 sequence reads: CASSLAGTRGTTGELFF. The CDR3 nucleotides are TGTGCCAGCAGCTTGGCCGGCACCAGGGGGACCACCGGGGAGCTGTTTTTT.

The chain links TRBV7-9 to TRBJ2-7, with TRBD1 matching 8 bases. J was trimmed by 5 bases and V by 4 bases; bases with no gene match: 7. This CDR3 is 14 amino acids long. Germline V lookup: CDR1 SEHNR, CDR2 FQNEAQ (reference sequence). The chain's CDR3 is CASSSQGAPDEQYF. In DNA, the CDR3 is TGTGCCAGCAGCTCGCAGGGGGCCCCGGACGAGCAGTACTTC.

V usage is TRBV19 and J usage is TRBJ1-5; TRBD1 matches 8 bases. This CDR3 has 15 amino acids. Germline CDR1 reads LNHDA; CDR2 reads SQIVND (reference sequence). The ends lost 8 bases at V and 3 bases at J; junction bases unmatched: 9. CDR3 residues: CASSPDREINQPQHF. CDR3 in DNA: TGTGCCAGTTCCCCGGACAGGGAAATCAATCAGCCCCAGCATTTT.

The rearrangement joins TRBV11-1 to TRBJ1-3, with a weak D call TRBD1 (5 bases). CDR1 and CDR2 (germline): SGHAT, FQDESV (reference sequence). CDR3 length: 15 amino acids. Trimming removed 5 bases from V and 1 base from J, with 12 bases in between. The CDR3 nucleotides are TGTGCCAGCAGCCAACGGACAAGATCTGGAAACACCATATATTTT. Its protein product is CASSQRTRSGNTIYF.

V usage is TRBV5-6 and J usage is TRBJ2-4; a weak D match, TRBD1 (6 bases). The CDR3 runs 16 residues. V lost 3 bases to trimming and J lost 0 bases, with 13 bases between them. Germline lookup yields CDR1 SGHDT and CDR2 YYEEEE. The CDR3 here is CASSSWTALAKNIQYF. The CDR3 region has the DNA TGTGCCAGCAGCTCCTGGACAGCTCTAGCCAAAAACATTCAGTACTTC.

This clone was seen just once. The chain employs TRBV18 and TRBJ2-7, with 11 bases matching TRBD2. The CDR3 loop spans 16 amino acids. Trimming took 3 bases from V and 4 from J; bases not matched to a gene: 8. Germline CDR1 is KGHSH and CDR2 is LQKENI. CDR3 sequence reads: CASSPNLAGGGYEQYF. The CDR3 coding sequence is TGTGCCAGCTCACCGAACCTAGCGGGGGGAGGTTACGAGCAGTACTTC.

J is TRBJ2-2 and V is TRBV3-1 (or the pseudogene TRBV3-2); D gene ambiguous. The germline gives CDR1 LGHDT, CDR2 YNNKEL (reference sequence). This CDR3 is 13 amino acids long. V was clipped by 0 bases and J by 6 bases, with 5 bases between them. The CDR3 nucleotides are TGTGCCAGCAGCCAAGATCTCGCCGGGGAGCTGTTTTTT. This encodes CASSQDLAGELFF.